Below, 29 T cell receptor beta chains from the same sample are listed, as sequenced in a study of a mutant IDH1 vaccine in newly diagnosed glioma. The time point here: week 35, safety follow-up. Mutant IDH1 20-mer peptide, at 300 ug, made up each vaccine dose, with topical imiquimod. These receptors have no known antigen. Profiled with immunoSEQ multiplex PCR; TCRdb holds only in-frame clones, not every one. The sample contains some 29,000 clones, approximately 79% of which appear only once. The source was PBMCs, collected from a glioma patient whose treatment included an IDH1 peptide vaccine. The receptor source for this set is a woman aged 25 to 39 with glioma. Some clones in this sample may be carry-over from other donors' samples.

This CDR3 is CASSQGGDLNEKLFF. In DNA form, the CDR3 reads TGTGCCAGCAGCCAAGGGGGGGACCTAAATGAAAAACTGTTTTTT. The J gene is TRBJ1-4, the V gene TRBV4-2; D might be TRBD1 (5 bases). Germline CDR1 reads LGHNA; CDR2 reads YNFKEQ. With 1 base removed from V and 5 bases from J, the gap between germline ends came to 11 bases. The CDR3 is 15 residues long.

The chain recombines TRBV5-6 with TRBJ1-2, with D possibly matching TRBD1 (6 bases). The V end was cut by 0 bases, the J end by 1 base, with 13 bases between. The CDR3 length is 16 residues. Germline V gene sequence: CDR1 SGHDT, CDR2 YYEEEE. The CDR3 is CASSLDTGRVNYGYTF. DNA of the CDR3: TGTGCCAGCAGCTTGGACACAGGGAGGGTTAACTATGGCTACACCTTC.

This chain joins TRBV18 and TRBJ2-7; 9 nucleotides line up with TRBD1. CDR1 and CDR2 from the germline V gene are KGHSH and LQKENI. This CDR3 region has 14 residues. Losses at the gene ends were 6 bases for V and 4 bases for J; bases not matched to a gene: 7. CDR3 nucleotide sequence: TGTGCCAGCTCCCGCTCGGGACAGGGTTACGAGCAGTACTTC. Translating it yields CASSRSGQGYEQYF.

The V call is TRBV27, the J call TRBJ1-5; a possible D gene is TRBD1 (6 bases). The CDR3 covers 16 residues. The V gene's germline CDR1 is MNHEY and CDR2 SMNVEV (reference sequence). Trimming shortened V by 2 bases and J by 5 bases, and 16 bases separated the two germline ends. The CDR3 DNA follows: TGTGCCAGCAGTTTAGAATGGGCGGGGGGCCATCAGCCCCAGCATTTT. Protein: CASSLEWAGGHQPQHF.

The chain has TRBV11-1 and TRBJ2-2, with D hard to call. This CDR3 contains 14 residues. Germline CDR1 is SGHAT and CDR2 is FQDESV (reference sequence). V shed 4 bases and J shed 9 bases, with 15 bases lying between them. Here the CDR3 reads CASSWTALSWELFF. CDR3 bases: TGTGCCAGCAGCTGGACGGCGCTCTCCTGGGAGCTGTTTTTT.

CDR3 bases: TGTGCCAGCAGTTACACGACAGGCACCCCCCACGAGCAGTACTTC. Its protein product is CASSYTTGTPHEQYF. The chain recombines TRBV6-5 with TRBJ2-7, with TRBD1 as a possible D gene (6 bases). CDR3 length equals 15 residues. V dropped 2 bases and J dropped 5 bases, with 16 bases sitting between them. CDR1 is MNHEY and CDR2 is SVGAGI in the germline V gene.

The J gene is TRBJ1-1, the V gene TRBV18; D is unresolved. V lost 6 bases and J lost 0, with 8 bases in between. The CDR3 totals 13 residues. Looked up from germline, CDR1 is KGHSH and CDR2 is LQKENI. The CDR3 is CASSPSLNTEAFF. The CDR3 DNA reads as TGTGCCAGCTCCCCCTCCCTGAACACTGAAGCTTTCTTT.

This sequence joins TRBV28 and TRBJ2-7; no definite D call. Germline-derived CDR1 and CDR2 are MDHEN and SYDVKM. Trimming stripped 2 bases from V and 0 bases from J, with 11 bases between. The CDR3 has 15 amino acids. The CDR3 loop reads CASSLVEPSSYEQYF. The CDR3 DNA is TGTGCCAGCAGTTTAGTGGAGCCGAGCTCCTACGAGCAGTACTTC.

The CDR3 DNA reads TGTGCCAGCAGCTTAGCGCGGAGGGAGGCCTCAAGGGCACAGTACTTC. This encodes CASSLARREASRAQYF. The chain combines TRBV7-6 with TRBJ2-5; D is possibly TRBD2 (6 bases). V lost 0 bases and J 11 bases, leaving 22 bases between the germline ends. CDR3 length: 16 residues. Germline-derived CDR1 and CDR2 are SGHVS and FNYEAQ.

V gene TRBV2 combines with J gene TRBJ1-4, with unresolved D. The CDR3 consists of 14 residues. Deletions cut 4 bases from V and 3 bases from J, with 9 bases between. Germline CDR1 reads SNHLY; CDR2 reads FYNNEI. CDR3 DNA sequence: TGTGCCAGCAGTGGTGGTCGGGCTAATGAAAAACTGTTTTTT. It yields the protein CASSGGRANEKLFF.

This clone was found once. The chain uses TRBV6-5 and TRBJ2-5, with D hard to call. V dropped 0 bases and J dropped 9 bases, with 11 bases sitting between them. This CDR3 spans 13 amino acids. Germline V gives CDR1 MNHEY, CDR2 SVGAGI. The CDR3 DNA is TGTGCCAGCAGTTACTCGGGCCCCAGTGCCCAGTACTTC. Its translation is CASSYSGPSAQYF.

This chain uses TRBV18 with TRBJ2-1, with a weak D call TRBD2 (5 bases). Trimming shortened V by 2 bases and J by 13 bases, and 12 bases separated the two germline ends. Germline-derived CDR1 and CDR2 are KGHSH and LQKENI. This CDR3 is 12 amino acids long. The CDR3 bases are TGTGCCAGCTCACCAGGGGAAGCGGCTCAGTTCTTC. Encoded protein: CASSPGEAAQFF. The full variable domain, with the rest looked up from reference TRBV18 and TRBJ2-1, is NAGVMQNPRHLVRRRGQEARLRCSPMKGHSHVYWYRQLPEEGLKFMVYLQKENIIDESGMPKERFSAEFPKEGPSILRIQQVVRGDSAAYFCASSPGEAAQFFGPGTRLTVL.

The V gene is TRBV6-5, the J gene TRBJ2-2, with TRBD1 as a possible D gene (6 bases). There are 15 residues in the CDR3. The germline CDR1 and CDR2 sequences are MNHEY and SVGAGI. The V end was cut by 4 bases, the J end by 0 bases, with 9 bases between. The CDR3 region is CASSSQGANTGELFF. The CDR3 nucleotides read TGTGCCAGCAGTTCACAGGGCGCGAACACCGGGGAGCTGTTTTTT.

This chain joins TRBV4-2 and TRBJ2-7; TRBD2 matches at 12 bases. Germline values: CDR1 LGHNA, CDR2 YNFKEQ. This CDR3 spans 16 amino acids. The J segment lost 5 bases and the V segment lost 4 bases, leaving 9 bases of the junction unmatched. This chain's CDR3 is CASSPGGLAGRNEQYF. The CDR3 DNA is TGTGCCAGCAGCCCCGGCGGACTAGCGGGAAGAAACGAGCAGTACTTC.

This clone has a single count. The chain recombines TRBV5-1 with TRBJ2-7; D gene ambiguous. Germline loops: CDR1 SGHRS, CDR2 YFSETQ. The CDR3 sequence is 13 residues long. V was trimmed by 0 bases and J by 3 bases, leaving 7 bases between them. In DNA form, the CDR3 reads TGCGCCAGCAGCTTGGATACCCTCTACGAGCAGTACTTC. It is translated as CASSLDTLYEQYF. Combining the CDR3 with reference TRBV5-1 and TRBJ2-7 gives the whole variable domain KAGVTQTPRYLIKTRGQQVTLSCSPISGHRSVSWYQQTPGQGLQFLFEYFSETQRNKGNFPGRFSGRQFSNSRSEMNVSTLELGDSALYLCASSLDTLYEQYFGPGTRLTVT.

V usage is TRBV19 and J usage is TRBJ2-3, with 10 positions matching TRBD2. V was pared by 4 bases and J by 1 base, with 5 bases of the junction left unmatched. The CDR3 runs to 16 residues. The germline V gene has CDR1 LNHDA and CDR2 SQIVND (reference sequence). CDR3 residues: CASSTLGTSGTDTQYF. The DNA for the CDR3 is TGTGCCAGTAGTACCCTCGGGACTAGCGGCACAGATACGCAGTATTTT.

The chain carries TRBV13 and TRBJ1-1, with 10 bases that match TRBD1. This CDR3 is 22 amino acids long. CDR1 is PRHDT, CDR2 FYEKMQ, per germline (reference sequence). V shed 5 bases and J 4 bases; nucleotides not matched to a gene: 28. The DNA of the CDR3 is TGTGCCAGCAGCCTTCCCCGGGACAGGGGAAGCCTGACACCTCCGGGGAGCACTGAAGCTTTCTTT. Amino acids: CASSLPRDRGSLTPPGSTEAFF.

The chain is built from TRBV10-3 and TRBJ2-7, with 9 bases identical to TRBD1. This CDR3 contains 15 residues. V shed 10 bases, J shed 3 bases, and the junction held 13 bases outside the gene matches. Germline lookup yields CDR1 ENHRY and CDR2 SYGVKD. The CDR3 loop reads CATRGSGTGSYEQYF. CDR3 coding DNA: TGTGCCACCAGGGGTTCCGGGACAGGGAGCTACGAGCAGTACTTC.

The chain's CDR3 is CASSYSRRATGYTF. In DNA, the CDR3 is TGTGCCAGCAGTTACTCGCGCAGGGCTACGGGCTACACCTTC. The chain has TRBV6-5 and TRBJ1-2, with D tentatively TRBD1 (5 bases). The CDR3 covers 14 residues. Trimming left V 0 bases short and J 8 bases short, with 13 bases between. The germline V gene encodes CDR1 MNHEY and CDR2 SVGAGI.

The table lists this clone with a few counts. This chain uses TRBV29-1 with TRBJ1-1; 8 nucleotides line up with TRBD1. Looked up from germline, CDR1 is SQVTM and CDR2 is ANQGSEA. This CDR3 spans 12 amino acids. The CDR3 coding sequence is TGCAGTGCGGGGACAGGGAACACTGAAGCTTTCTTT. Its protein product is CSAGTGNTEAFF.

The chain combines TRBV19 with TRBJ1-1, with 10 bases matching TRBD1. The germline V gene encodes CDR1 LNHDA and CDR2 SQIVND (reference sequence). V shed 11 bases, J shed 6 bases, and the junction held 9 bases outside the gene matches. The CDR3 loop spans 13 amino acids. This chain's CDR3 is CAARDRGLAEAFF. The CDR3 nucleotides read TGTGCCGCCCGGGACAGGGGATTGGCTGAAGCTTTCTTT.

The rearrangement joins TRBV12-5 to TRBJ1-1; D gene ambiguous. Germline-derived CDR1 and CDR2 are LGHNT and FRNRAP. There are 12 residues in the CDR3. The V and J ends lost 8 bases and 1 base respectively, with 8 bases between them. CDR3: CASRIANTEAFF. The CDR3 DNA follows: TGTGCTAGTCGCATAGCGAACACTGAAGCTTTCTTT.

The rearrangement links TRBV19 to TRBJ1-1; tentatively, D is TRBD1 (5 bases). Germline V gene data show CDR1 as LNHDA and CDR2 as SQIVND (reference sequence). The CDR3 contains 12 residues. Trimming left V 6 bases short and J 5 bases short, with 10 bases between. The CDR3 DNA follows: TGTGCCAGTAGAGAGGGGCAGACTGAAGCTTTCTTT. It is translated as CASREGQTEAFF.

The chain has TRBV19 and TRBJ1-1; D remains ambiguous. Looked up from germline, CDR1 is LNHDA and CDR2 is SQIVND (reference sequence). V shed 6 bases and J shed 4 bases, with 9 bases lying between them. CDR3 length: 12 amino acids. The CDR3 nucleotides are TGTGCCAGTAGCTTTGTATCCACTGAAGCTTTCTTT. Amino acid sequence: CASSFVSTEAFF.

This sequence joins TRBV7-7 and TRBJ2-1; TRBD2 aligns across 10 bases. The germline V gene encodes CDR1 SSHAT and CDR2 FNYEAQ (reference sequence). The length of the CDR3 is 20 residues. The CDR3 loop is CRSLGVSGRARSSSYNEQFF. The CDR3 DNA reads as TGTAGGTCGCTGGGAGTAAGCGGGAGGGCCCGGTCGAGCTCCTACAATGAGCAGTTCTTC.

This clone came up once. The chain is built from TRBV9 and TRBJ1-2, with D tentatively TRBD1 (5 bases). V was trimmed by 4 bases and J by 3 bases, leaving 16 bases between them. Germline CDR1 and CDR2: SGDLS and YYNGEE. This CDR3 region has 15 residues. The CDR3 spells CASSPRRGPDYGYTF. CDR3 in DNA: TGTGCCAGCAGCCCCCGTAGGGGCCCCGACTATGGCTACACCTTC.

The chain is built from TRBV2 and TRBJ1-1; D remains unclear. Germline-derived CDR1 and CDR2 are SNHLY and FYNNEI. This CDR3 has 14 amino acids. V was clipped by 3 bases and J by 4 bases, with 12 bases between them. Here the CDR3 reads CASSDGQFGTEAFF. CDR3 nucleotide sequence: TGTGCCAGCAGTGACGGTCAATTCGGCACTGAAGCTTTCTTT.

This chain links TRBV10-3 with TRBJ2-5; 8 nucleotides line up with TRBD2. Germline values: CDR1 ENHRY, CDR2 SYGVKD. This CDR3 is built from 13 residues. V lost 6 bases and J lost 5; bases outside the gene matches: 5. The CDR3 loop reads CAIRLAEEETQYF. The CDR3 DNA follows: TGTGCCATCAGACTAGCGGAGGAGGAGACCCAGTACTTC.

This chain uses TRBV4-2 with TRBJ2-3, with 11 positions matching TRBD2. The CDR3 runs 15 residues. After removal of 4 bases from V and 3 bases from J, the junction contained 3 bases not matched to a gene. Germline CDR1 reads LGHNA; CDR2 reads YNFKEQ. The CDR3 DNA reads TGTGCCAGCAGCCCACTAGCGGGAGATACAGATACGCAGTATTTT. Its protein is CASSPLAGDTDTQYF.